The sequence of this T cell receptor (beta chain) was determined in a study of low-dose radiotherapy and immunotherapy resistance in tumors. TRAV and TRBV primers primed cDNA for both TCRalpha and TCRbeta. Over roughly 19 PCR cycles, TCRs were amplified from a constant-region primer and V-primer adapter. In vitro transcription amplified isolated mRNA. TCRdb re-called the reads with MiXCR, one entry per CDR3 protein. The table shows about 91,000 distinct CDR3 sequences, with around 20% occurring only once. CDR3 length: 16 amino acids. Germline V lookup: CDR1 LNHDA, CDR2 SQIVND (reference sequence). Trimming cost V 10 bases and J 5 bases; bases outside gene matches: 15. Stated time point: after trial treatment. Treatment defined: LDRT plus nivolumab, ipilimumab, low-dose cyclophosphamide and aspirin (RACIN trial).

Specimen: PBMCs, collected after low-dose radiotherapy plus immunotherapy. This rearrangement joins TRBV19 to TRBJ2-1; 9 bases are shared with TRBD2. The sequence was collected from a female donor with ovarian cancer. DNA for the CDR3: TGTGCCACCTCCCTGAGGGAGACTAGCGGCAACAATGAGCAGTTCTTC. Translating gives CATSLRETSGNNEQFF.